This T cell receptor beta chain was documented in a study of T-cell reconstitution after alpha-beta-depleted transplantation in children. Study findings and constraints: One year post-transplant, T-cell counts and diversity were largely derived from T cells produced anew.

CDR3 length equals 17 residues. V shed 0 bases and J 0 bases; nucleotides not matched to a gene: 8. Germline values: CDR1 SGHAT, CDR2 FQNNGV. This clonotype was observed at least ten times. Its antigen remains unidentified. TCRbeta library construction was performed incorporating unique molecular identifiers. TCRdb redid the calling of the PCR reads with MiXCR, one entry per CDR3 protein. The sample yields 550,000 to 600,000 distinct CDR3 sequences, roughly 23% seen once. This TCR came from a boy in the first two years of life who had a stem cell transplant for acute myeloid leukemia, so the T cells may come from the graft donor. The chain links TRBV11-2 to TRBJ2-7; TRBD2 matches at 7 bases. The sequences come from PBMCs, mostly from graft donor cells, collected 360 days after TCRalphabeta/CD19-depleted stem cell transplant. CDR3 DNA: TGTGCCAGCAGCTTAGATAGGAGCGGGGAAAGCTCCTACGAGCAGTACTTC. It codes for CASSLDRSGESSYEQYF.